Each of the 30 T cell receptor beta chains below was sequenced from the same sample in a study of blood T cell repertoires in COVID-19. Clones were read by immunoSEQ multiplex PCR, and TCRdb kept only the in-frame ones, dropping some. The data hold under 75,000 clones, with more than 65% observed a single time. The sequencing sample was made of peripheral blood. These receptors were taken from a woman between 65 and 79 years old with acute or convalescent COVID-19.

This sequence joins TRBV19 and TRBJ1-6, with 10 bases fitting TRBD1. This CDR3 comprises 17 residues. The V gene end was trimmed by 3 bases and the J gene end by 1 base; junction bases not matched to a gene: 3. Germline CDR1 and CDR2: LNHDA and SQIVND (reference sequence). Written as DNA, the CDR3 is TGTGCCAGTAGTATTAGGGGACAGGGGTCCTATAATTCACCCCTCCACTTT. Encoded protein: CASSIRGQGSYNSPLHF.

The rearrangement joins TRBV5-4 to TRBJ2-5; TRBD2 matches at 8 bases. Trimming at V came to 3 bases and at J to 1 base, leaving 8 bases not matched to a gene. This CDR3 is built from 16 residues. Germline V lookup: CDR1 SGHNT, CDR2 YYREEE (reference sequence). The DNA of the CDR3 is TGTGCCAGCAGCTCGCCTGTCGGGGGGGTCCAAGAGACCCAGTACTTC. The encoded protein is CASSSPVGGVQETQYF.

This CDR3 reads CASSLVWGGPFYEQYF. The CDR3, as DNA: TGTGCCAGCAGCCTCGTCTGGGGGGGGCCCTTCTACGAGCAGTACTTC. This chain connects TRBV3-1 (or the pseudogene TRBV3-2) to TRBJ2-7, with D perhaps TRBD2 (7 bases). Per germline, CDR1 LGHDT and CDR2 YNNKEL (reference sequence). CDR3 length: 16 residues. V shed 4 bases and J shed 3 bases, with 19 bases lying between them.

V is TRBV6-5 and J is TRBJ1-2, with 9 bases identical to TRBD1. Per germline, CDR1 MNHEY and CDR2 SVGAGI. The CDR3 has 15 amino acids. The trim removed 7 bases at V and 7 bases at J, leaving 13 bases unmatched. The CDR3 sequence is CASNFATGGAVGYTF. CDR3 sequence (DNA): TGTGCCAGCAACTTTGCGACAGGGGGGGCGGTTGGCTACACCTTC.

The CDR3 reads CASSPRQGAGTEAFF. CDR3 in DNA: TGTGCCAGCAGCCCGCGACAGGGGGCGGGGACTGAAGCTTTCTTT. The chain joins TRBV7-9 to TRBJ1-1; 10 bases are shared with TRBD1. Trimming cost V 5 bases and J 5 bases; bases outside gene matches: 8. This CDR3 spans 15 amino acids. The germline V gene has CDR1 SEHNR and CDR2 FQNEAQ (reference sequence).

The chain has TRBV7-3 and TRBJ2-1; 9 nucleotides agree with TRBD1. The junction had 8 bases not matched to a gene; V was cut back by 5 bases and J by 9 bases. The CDR3 consists of 14 residues. Germline V lookup: CDR1 SGHTA, CDR2 FQGTGA. CDR3 protein: CASSQDRGDSEQFF. CDR3 nucleotides: TGTGCCAGCAGCCAGGACAGGGGAGATAGTGAGCAGTTCTTC.

The genes are TRBV5-4 and TRBJ1-1; D might be TRBD1 (6 bases). Germline V lookup: CDR1 SGHNT, CDR2 YYREEE (reference sequence). V gave up 1 base and J gave up 11 bases, with 12 bases separating them. The CDR3 is 12 amino acids. The CDR3 sequence: CASSLFKGDAFF. The CDR3 DNA sequence: TGTGCCAGCAGCTTGTTCAAGGGGGACGCTTTCTTT.

The chain carries TRBV7-6 and TRBJ2-2; TRBD2 is a possible D gene (7 bases). This CDR3 is 16 amino acids long. Looked up from germline, CDR1 is SGHVS and CDR2 is FNYEAQ. Trimming stripped 5 bases from V and 0 bases from J, with 13 bases between. CDR3 sequence reads: CASSRRGGPNTGELFF. CDR3 coding DNA: TGTGCCAGCAGCAGAAGGGGGGGGCCGAACACCGGGGAGCTGTTTTTT.

The rearrangement uses TRBV11-3 and TRBJ2-7; 9 bases match TRBD1. The CDR3 covers 15 residues. After removal of 4 bases from V and 1 base from J, the junction contained 5 bases not matched to a gene. Germline CDR1 is SGHNT and CDR2 is YENEEA. The CDR3 sequence: CASSSRQGGSYEQYF. Here the CDR3 DNA reads TGTGCCAGCAGCTCACGACAGGGGGGATCCTACGAGCAGTACTTC.

This clone came up a few times. The rearrangement links TRBV6-4 to TRBJ2-1; 9 nucleotides match TRBD2. V was clipped by 2 bases and J by 7 bases; unmatched bases: 9. Germline CDR1 MRHNA, CDR2 SNTAGT. The CDR3 loop spans 16 amino acids. For the CDR3, the DNA is TGTGCCAGCAGTGACCAATGGCGGGGGGGCGTAAATGAGCAGTTCTTC. Its protein is CASSDQWRGGVNEQFF.

The chain is built from TRBV19 and TRBJ2-7; D perhaps matches TRBD1 (5 bases). The length of the CDR3 is 13 residues. From germline, CDR1 is LNHDA and CDR2 SQIVND (reference sequence). V was trimmed by 3 bases and J by 6 bases, leaving 12 bases between them. The CDR3 loop is CASSIQKGVEQYF. CDR3 sequence (DNA): TGTGCCAGTAGTATCCAGAAAGGGGTCGAGCAGTACTTC.

This chain links TRBV5-6 with TRBJ2-4, with 8 positions matching TRBD1. V shed 5 bases and J 1 base; nucleotides not matched to a gene: 5. This CDR3 is built from 15 residues. Germline lookup yields CDR1 SGHDT and CDR2 YYEEEE. The CDR3 region has the DNA TGTGCCAGCAGTTACAGGGGGACTGCCAAAAACATTCAGTACTTC. It translates to CASSYRGTAKNIQYF.

This clone has more than one count but fewer than ten. This chain links TRBV10-1 with TRBJ2-1; 8 bases are a match to TRBD1. V lost 7 bases, J lost 9 bases, and 5 bases stayed unmatched. Germline lookup yields CDR1 WNHNN and CDR2 SYGVQD (reference sequence). The CDR3 is 12 residues long. The CDR3 protein is CASTGDRGEQFF. For the CDR3, the DNA is TGCGCCAGCACCGGAGACAGGGGTGAGCAGTTCTTC.

This chain joins TRBV5-8 and TRBJ1-2, with a tentative D call TRBD1 (5 bases). Germline CDR1 SGHTS, CDR2 YDEGEE. The CDR3 runs 15 residues. V lost 1 base, J lost 8 bases, and 18 bases lay in between. The CDR3 loop is CASSLRGTAAAGYTF. Here the CDR3 DNA reads TGTGCCAGCAGCTTGAGGGGAACGGCGGCCGCGGGCTACACCTTC.

The gene calls are TRBV10-3 and TRBJ1-2; 7 nucleotides align to TRBD1. Germline V gives CDR1 ENHRY, CDR2 SYGVKD. The CDR3 runs 15 residues. The V and J ends lost 3 bases and 6 bases, in that order; junction bases with no gene match: 10. CDR3 protein: CAISDRQGSSHGYTF. CDR3 nucleotides: TGTGCCATCAGTGATAGACAGGGAAGTTCGCATGGCTACACCTTC.

This chain joins TRBV19 and TRBJ2-5; TRBD1 aligns across 9 bases. Germline V gene lookup returns CDR1 LNHDA and CDR2 SQIVND (reference sequence). J gave up 5 bases and V 5 bases, and 9 bases lay outside the gene matches. The CDR3 is 15 amino acids. The CDR3 is CASSPWTGVGETQYF. CDR3 DNA sequence: TGTGCCAGTAGTCCATGGACAGGGGTAGGGGAGACCCAGTACTTC.

This chain links TRBV9 with TRBJ2-3, with D unclear. Between the trimmed V and J ends, which lost 4 bases and 2 bases, there was a span of 20 bases. The CDR3 spans 17 residues. Germline V gene lookup returns CDR1 SGDLS and CDR2 YYNGEE. CDR3 loop: CASSTNYLKKNTDTQYF. The CDR3 DNA reads TGTGCCAGCAGCACGAATTACTTAAAGAAAAACACAGATACGCAGTATTTT.

The V call is TRBV28, the J call TRBJ2-5; TRBD1 matches at 10 bases. The J segment lost 1 base and the V segment lost 5 bases, leaving 4 bases of the junction unmatched. The germline CDR1 and CDR2 sequences are MDHEN and SYDVKM. CDR3 length: 15 amino acids. CDR3 amino acids: CASSTRTGGQETQYF. The CDR3 nucleotides are TGTGCCAGCAGTACCCGGACAGGGGGCCAAGAGACCCAGTACTTC.

This clone was counted only a few times. The chain is built from TRBV5-1 and TRBJ1-2; the D is unclear. Germline CDR1 is SGHRS and CDR2 is YFSETQ. Trimming removed 2 bases from V and 2 bases from J, with 7 bases in between. CDR3 length: 13 amino acids. The CDR3 coding sequence is TGCGCCAGCAGCTTAGGTAGCAACTATGGCTACACCTTC. Translation: CASSLGSNYGYTF. Full variable domain (missing parts from reference TRBV5-1 and TRBJ1-2): KAGVTQTPRYLIKTRGQQVTLSCSPISGHRSVSWYQQTPGQGLQFLFEYFSETQRNKGNFPGRFSGRQFSNSRSEMNVSTLELGDSALYLCASSLGSNYGYTFGSGTRLTVV.

V usage is TRBV11-3 and J usage is TRBJ1-6; D call uncertain. CDR3 size: 14 residues. Germline-derived CDR1 and CDR2 are SGHNT and YENEEA. The V and J ends lost 3 bases and 5 bases respectively, with 8 bases between them. The CDR3 DNA reads as TGTGCCAGCAGCTTTAACGGGGATAATTCACCCCTCCACTTT. Amino acids: CASSFNGDNSPLHF.

The chain links TRBV7-3 to TRBJ2-1; TRBD1 matches at 9 bases. The CDR3 contains 16 residues. The J segment lost 0 bases and the V segment lost 6 bases, leaving 6 bases of the junction unmatched. Germline-derived CDR1 and CDR2 are SGHTA and FQGTGA. The CDR3 protein is CASSWMGQGSYNEQFF. In DNA form, the CDR3 reads TGTGCCAGCAGTTGGATGGGACAGGGCTCCTACAATGAGCAGTTCTTC.

This clone was counted only a few times. The gene calls are TRBV7-2 and TRBJ2-1; TRBD1 is a possible D gene (6 bases). This CDR3 is 15 amino acids long. V dropped 3 bases and J dropped 0 bases, with 9 bases sitting between them. In germline, CDR1 is SGHTA, CDR2 FQGNSA. The CDR3 coding sequence is TGTGCCAGCAGCTTGGGGGCAAGCTCCTACAATGAGCAGTTCTTC. Translated: CASSLGASSYNEQFF.

This chain joins TRBV28 and TRBJ1-1; TRBD1 might be the D (6 bases). The CDR3 totals 13 residues. Trimming removed 3 bases from V and 8 bases from J, with 13 bases in between. Looked up from germline, CDR1 is MDHEN and CDR2 is SYDVKM. The CDR3 is CASSFKITGEAFF. As DNA, the CDR3 is TGTGCCAGCAGTTTTAAGATTACAGGGGAAGCTTTCTTT.

The chain uses TRBV21-1 and TRBJ1-2. TRBV21-1 is a known pseudogene. CDR3 size: 10 residues. CDR3 in amino acids: CASSKDNYTF. The CDR3 region has the DNA TGTGCCAGCAGCAAAGATAACTACACCTTC.

Details on this clone: The conserved phenylalanine or tryptophan is not found at the CDR3 terminus, so this likely reflects a read error. The limits of the CDR3 on the DNA are not certain, so only TCRdb's listed CDR3 is given. The V and J genes are TRBV19 and TRBJ1-6; no DNA check was done on the table's D call, TRBD1. Germline CDR1 is LNHDA and CDR2 is SQIVND (reference sequence). The CDR3 is 11 amino acids long, termini counted. The CDR3 loop reads CASSKGTDDLI.

This rearrangement joins TRBV24-1 to TRBJ2-3; D perhaps matches TRBD2 (6 bases). From germline, CDR1 is KGHDR and CDR2 SFDVKD. The CDR3 runs 15 residues. V lost 4 bases, J lost 11 bases, and 21 bases lay in between. The CDR3 region is CATSDSIGPGEVQYF. The CDR3 nucleotides are TGTGCCACCAGTGACTCAATCGGACCGGGGGAGGTGCAGTATTTT.

The chain employs TRBV7-3 and TRBJ2-3; perhaps TRBD2 as D (7 bases). V was shortened by 5 bases and J by 6 bases, with 21 bases between the two germline ends. This CDR3 has 16 residues. From germline, CDR1 is SGHTA and CDR2 FQGTGA. CDR3 protein: CASSPRPMGGADTQYF. In DNA form, the CDR3 reads TGTGCCAGCAGCCCGCGTCCTATGGGGGGGGCGGATACGCAGTATTTT.

V and J are TRBV7-9 and TRBJ2-1, with a possible D match to TRBD1 (6 bases). The germline CDR1 and CDR2 sequences are SEHNR and FQNEAQ (reference sequence). The CDR3 spans 13 residues. V was pared by 5 bases and J by 4 bases, with 9 bases between. CDR3 sequence (DNA): TGTGCCAGCAGCGGGGGCCAGTACAATGAGCAGTTCTTC. Protein product: CASSGGQYNEQFF.

V usage is TRBV19 and J usage is TRBJ2-3; maybe TRBD2 (6 bases). The V gene lost 4 bases and the J gene lost 1 base, with 15 bases spanning the gap. Germline CDR1 reads LNHDA; CDR2 reads SQIVND (reference sequence). The CDR3 contains 16 residues. The CDR3 DNA follows: TGTGCCAGTAGTAAATTGGCGGGGACGCGCACAGATACGCAGTATTTT. Amino acids: CASSKLAGTRTDTQYF.

The chain has TRBV4-2 and TRBJ1-1; D call uncertain. V dropped 2 bases and J dropped 1 base, with 2 bases sitting between them. The CDR3 is made up of 12 amino acids. CDR1 and CDR2 (germline): LGHNA, YNFKEQ. The CDR3 loop is CASSQQNTEAFF. The CDR3, as DNA: TGTGCCAGCAGCCAACAGAACACTGAAGCTTTCTTT.